These 14 T cell receptor beta chains originate from one sample sequenced in a study of molecular identifiers for immune sequencing clone quantification. MiXCR was run by TCRdb on the PCR reads, yielding one entry per CDR3 protein. This table has about 510,000 distinct CDR3 sequences, 20% to 25% appearing once. The sequencing input was naive CD8+ T cells from blood, with Jurkat cell RNA spiked in. Subset indicated: FACS-sorted CD8+CD4-CCR7+CD45RA+ naive T cells. These receptor sequences come from a human donor in good health. Some libraries in this study had Jurkat cell RNA spiked in.

The table lists this clonotype with many counts. CDR3 in DNA: TGCGCCAGCAGCTTGGGTTCAGCTAATGAAAAACTGTTTTTT. This encodes CASSLGSANEKLFF. The rearrangement uses TRBV5-1 and TRBJ1-4; D uncertain. CDR3 length: 14 residues. In germline, CDR1 is SGHRS, CDR2 YFSETQ. V dropped 0 bases and J dropped 3 bases, with 6 bases sitting between them.

This clonotype appeared a few times. The chain has TRBV7-6 and TRBJ1-1, with no clear D. Germline V lookup: CDR1 SGHVS, CDR2 FNYEAQ. The V end was cut by 1 base, the J end by 11 bases, with 14 bases between. CDR3 size: 13 residues. The CDR3 DNA reads as TGTGCCAGCAGCTTAGTACCCCCAGGTATGGCTTTCTTT. It codes for CASSLVPPGMAFF. Combining the CDR3 with reference TRBV7-6 and TRBJ1-1 gives the whole variable domain GAGVSQSPRYKVTKRGQDVALRCDPISGHVSLYWYRQALGQGPEFLTYFNYEAQQDKSGLPNDRFSAERPEGSISTLTIQRTEQRDSAMYRCASSLVPPGMAFFGQGTRLTVV.

This clonotype occurred many times. An end of the junction differs from the germline gene, which may be a read error. Written as DNA, the CDR3 is TGCGCCAGCAGCTTGACAGGGGGATACGAGCAGTACTTC. It translates to CASSLTGGYEQYF. V usage is TRBV27 and J usage is TRBJ2-7, with 9 bases identical to TRBD1. The CDR3 extends over 13 amino acids. The germline V gene has CDR1 MNHEY and CDR2 SMNVEV (reference sequence).

Ten or more counts support this clonotype. This rearrangement joins TRBV6-5 to TRBJ1-5; D unclear. CDR1 and CDR2 (germline): MNHEY, SVGAGI. Between the trimmed V and J ends, which lost 0 bases and 7 bases, there was a span of 10 bases. The CDR3 is made up of 14 amino acids. Written as DNA, the CDR3 is TGTGCCAGCAGTTACTCGACGGGGTCCCAGCCCCAGCATTTT. Translating gives CASSYSTGSQPQHF.

This clonotype appeared a few times. J is TRBJ2-3 and V is TRBV9; 7 bases are a match to TRBD2. The CDR3 has 14 residues. Trimming took 7 bases from V and 3 from J; bases not matched to a gene: 8. Germline CDR1 and CDR2: SGDLS and YYNGEE. For the CDR3, the DNA is TGTGCCAGCGGAAGGGCGGGAGTGACAGATACGCAGTATTTT. Translated, it gives CASGRAGVTDTQYF.

This clonotype was seen many times. The chain couples TRBV7-2 to TRBJ2-3; possible D gene TRBD2, 5 bases. Germline V lookup: CDR1 SGHTA, CDR2 FQGNSA. The V and J ends lost 3 bases and 1 base respectively, with 11 bases between them. This CDR3 is built from 15 residues. This chain's CDR3 is CASSFYEAGTDTQYF. The CDR3 nucleotides are TGTGCCAGCAGCTTCTACGAAGCGGGCACAGATACGCAGTATTTT.

This clonotype appeared a few times. The V call is TRBV4-1, the J call TRBJ2-7; D perhaps matches TRBD1 (6 bases). CDR3 length: 16 amino acids. The V end was cut by 2 bases, the J end by 2 bases, with 16 bases between. Germline-derived CDR1 and CDR2 are MGHRA and YSYEKL. CDR3 coding DNA: TGCGCCAGCAGCCAAAACAGGGAAGGGGTAACCTACGAGCAGTACTTC. Its protein product is CASSQNREGVTYEQYF.

The J gene is TRBJ2-3, the V gene TRBV30, with 7 bases identical to TRBD2. V shed 4 bases and J 3 bases; nucleotides not matched to a gene: 10. The CDR3 covers 15 residues. Germline V gives CDR1 GTSNPN, CDR2 SVGIG (reference sequence). The CDR3 loop reads CAWNGGGSWTDTQYF. The CDR3 DNA reads as TGTGCCTGGAACGGGGGAGGGAGTTGGACAGATACGCAGTATTTT. Complete variable domain (other parts from reference TRBV30 and TRBJ2-3): SQTIHQWPATLVQPVGSPLSLECTVEGTSNPNLYWYRQAAGRGLQLLFYSVGIGQISSEVPQNLSASRPQDRQFILSSKKLLLSDSGFYLCAWNGGGSWTDTQYFGPGTRLTVL.

The chain is built from TRBV20-1 and TRBJ2-7, with 14 positions matching TRBD2. The ends lost 3 bases at V and 5 bases at J; junction bases unmatched: 6. The CDR3 runs to 15 residues. The germline CDR1 and CDR2 sequences are DFQATT and SNEGSKA (reference sequence). The CDR3, as DNA: TGCAGTGCTAGGGGACTAGCGGGAGTAATCCACGAGCAGTACTTC. Translation gives CSARGLAGVIHEQYF.

V is TRBV13 and J is TRBJ2-7; perhaps TRBD1 as D (5 bases). CDR3 length: 14 amino acids. Germline values: CDR1 PRHDT, CDR2 FYEKMQ (reference sequence). V was shortened by 6 bases and J by 2 bases, with 14 bases between the two germline ends. CDR3 amino acids: CASRTRTKAYEQYF. The CDR3 region has the DNA TGTGCCAGCAGAACCCGGACAAAAGCCTACGAGCAGTACTTC.

This clonotype was seen a few times. The rearrangement joins TRBV30 to TRBJ1-4, with no clear D. From germline, CDR1 is GTSNPN and CDR2 SVGIG (reference sequence). With 2 bases removed from V and 2 bases from J, the gap between germline ends came to 9 bases. This CDR3 comprises 14 residues. The CDR3 bases are TGTGCCTGGAGTTGGGTGGCGACTAATGAAAAACTGTTTTTT. It specifies CAWSWVATNEKLFF.

The J gene is TRBJ2-3, the V gene TRBV6-2 or TRBV6-3; D not certain. The germline V and J ends were trimmed by 0 bases and 1 base, with 11 bases remaining between them. This CDR3 comprises 16 residues. Germline V CDR1 and CDR2: MNHEY, SVGEGT. CDR3 nucleotides: TGTGCCAGCAGTTACTCGGGGTTCTCTGGCACAGATACGCAGTATTTT. Translated, it gives CASSYSGFSGTDTQYF.

This clonotype has just a few counts. The J gene is TRBJ2-1, the V gene TRBV4-3; weak D call: TRBD2 (6 bases). CDR1 and CDR2 (germline): LGHNA, YSLEER. The CDR3 has 16 amino acids. The ends were cut back, 0 bases at V and 7 bases at J, with 16 bases in the middle. This CDR3 is CASSQDRGGLINEQFF. For the CDR3, the DNA is TGCGCCAGCAGCCAAGATCGTGGGGGGTTAATAAATGAGCAGTTCTTC.

This clonotype was seen repeatedly, ten times or more. This CDR3 reads CASRSGSIGGEQFF. The DNA for the CDR3 is TGTGCCAGCAGGAGCGGGAGTATAGGAGGGGAGCAGTTCTTC. This chain uses TRBV7-2 with TRBJ2-1; 8 bases are a match to TRBD2. The CDR3 consists of 14 residues. Germline V gene data show CDR1 as SGHTA and CDR2 as FQGNSA. Trimming removed 6 bases from V and 10 bases from J; junction bases left unmatched: 11.